One and the same sample provided the 27 T cell receptor beta chains below, sequenced in a study of T cell repertoires in cytomegalovirus infection (dated by TCRdb to 2018 to 2020). Sequencing instrument: Illumina HiSeq 1500. The public reads were reprocessed in TCRdb via fastp at Q25 and MiXCR, keeping in-frame beta chains. Each entry merges the rows of one CDR3 protein and shows their most common DNA and genes. A total of around 270,000 distinct CDR3 sequences appear in this sample, around 9% of them only once. The ten largest clones add up to approximately 15% of the sample. The sequenced material came from PBMCs. Receptors were obtained from a human donor in good health (CMV status not recorded). Some clones in this sample may be carry-over from other donors' samples.

This clonotype has a count of ten or more. V is TRBV7-2 and J is TRBJ1-5, with D possibly TRBD1 on 6 matching bases. Germline V gene lookup returns CDR1 SGHTA and CDR2 FQGNSA. V dropped 1 base and J dropped 0 bases, with 16 bases sitting between them. The CDR3 loop spans 18 amino acids. The CDR3: CASSLGFGGGLSNQPQHF. DNA for the CDR3: TGTGCCAGCAGCTTAGGGTTTGGGGGGGGCCTTAGCAATCAGCCCCAGCATTTT.

This clonotype was counted only a few times. The chain joins TRBV20-1 to TRBJ2-7, with 7 bases aligning to TRBD2. Per germline, CDR1 DFQATT and CDR2 SNEGSKA (reference sequence). Unmatched junction bases numbered 14, after V lost 5 bases and J lost 7 bases. This CDR3 has 14 amino acids. CDR3 bases: TGCAGTGCTGGAGCGACTAGCAGCTCGGGGGAGCAGTACTTC. As protein: CSAGATSSSGEQYF.

Only a few counts were recorded for this clonotype. The chain uses TRBV20-1 and TRBJ2-3, with TRBD2 matching 10 bases. The trim removed 5 bases at V and 3 bases at J, leaving 8 bases unmatched. The germline V gene encodes CDR1 DFQATT and CDR2 SNEGSKA (reference sequence). The CDR3 length is 15 residues. CDR3 sequence (DNA): TGCAGTGCTGGGGATGCTAGCGGGAGAACAGATACGCAGTATTTT. Protein: CSAGDASGRTDTQYF.

This clonotype was recorded many times. The chain has TRBV7-2 and TRBJ2-7, with D perhaps TRBD2 (6 bases). The CDR3 covers 15 residues. Trimming removed 5 bases at V and 4 bases at J, with 18 bases between. CDR1 SGHTA and CDR2 FQGNSA come from the germline V gene. The CDR3, as DNA: TGTGCCAGCAGCGCCCCGGGACTCCGTACTTACGAGCAGTACTTC. Residues: CASSAPGLRTYEQYF.

This clonotype was picked up many times. V and J are TRBV7-2 and TRBJ1-5; D is possibly TRBD1 (6 bases). The CDR3 is made up of 16 amino acids. Looked up from germline, CDR1 is SGHTA and CDR2 is FQGNSA. V was clipped by 2 bases and J by 4 bases, with 15 bases between them. CDR3 nucleotides: TGTGCCAGCAGCTTATCCGGGGGCGCAGTGAATCAGCCCCAGCATTTT. Amino acid sequence: CASSLSGGAVNQPQHF.

This clonotype was seen repeatedly, ten times or more. This sequence joins TRBV7-2 and TRBJ2-1; 12 bases are shared with TRBD1. Germline assignment: CDR1 SGHTA and CDR2 FQGNSA. This CDR3 is built from 16 residues. V trimming: 4 bases; J trimming: 7 bases; junction bases outside the gene matches: 8. Here the CDR3 reads CASSYRGTGGGNEQFF. CDR3 sequence (DNA): TGTGCCAGCAGCTACCGAGGGACAGGGGGCGGGAATGAGCAGTTCTTC. Combining the CDR3 with reference TRBV7-2 and TRBJ2-1 gives the whole variable domain GAGVSQSPSNKVTEKGKDVELRCDPISGHTALYWYRQSLGQGLEFLIYFQGNSAPDKSGLPSDRFSAERTGGSVSTLTIQRTQQEDSAVYLCASSYRGTGGGNEQFFGPGTRLTVL.

This clonotype was recorded at least ten times. The V call is TRBV7-2, the J call TRBJ2-5; D is tentatively TRBD1 or TRBD2 (5 bases each). The CDR3 extends over 15 amino acids. V dropped 1 base and J dropped 4 bases, with 13 bases sitting between them. Germline V gene sequence: CDR1 SGHTA, CDR2 FQGNSA. Here the CDR3 DNA reads TGTGCCAGCAGCTTAGAGGGCAGGGAGATAGAGACCCAGTACTTC. Its translation is CASSLEGREIETQYF.

The chain carries TRBV27 and TRBJ2-3; 7 bases are a match to TRBD1. The V and J ends lost 6 bases and 2 bases, in that order; junction bases with no gene match: 11. CDR3 length: 16 residues. CDR1 MNHEY and CDR2 SMNVEV come from the germline V gene (reference sequence). CDR3 residues: CASSYAGGFPTDTQYF. CDR3 DNA: TGTGCCAGCAGCTACGCAGGGGGTTTTCCCACAGATACGCAGTATTTT.

A few counts support this clonotype. The chain uses TRBV6-2 or TRBV6-3 and TRBJ2-1, with 7 bases fitting TRBD2. The trim removed 5 bases at V and 0 bases at J, leaving 10 bases unmatched. In germline, CDR1 is MNHEY, CDR2 SVGEGT. The CDR3 is 17 amino acids. CDR3 nucleotide sequence: TGTGCCAGCAGTCGATTTAGCGGGTCTTTCTCCTACAATGAGCAGTTCTTC. Protein: CASSRFSGSFSYNEQFF.

This clonotype occurred many times. Compared with germline, one end of the junction differs, possibly owing to a read error. V gene TRBV30 combines with J gene TRBJ2-3; D is undetermined. The CDR3 runs 11 residues. From germline, CDR1 is GTSNPN and CDR2 SVGIG (reference sequence). The CDR3 DNA is TGTGCCCGGAGTGAAGAGAATACGCAGTATTTT. The encoded protein is CARSEENTQYF.

This clonotype was recorded at least ten times. The chain carries TRBV11-2 and TRBJ1-3; D is uncertain. Trimming left V 0 bases short and J 2 bases short, with 8 bases between. Germline V gene data show CDR1 as SGHAT and CDR2 as FQNNGV. The CDR3 totals 15 residues. CDR3 in amino acids: CASSLEAMTGNTIYF. The CDR3 region has the DNA TGTGCCAGCAGCTTAGAGGCGATGACTGGAAACACCATATATTTT.

This clonotype has a count of ten or more. The chain links TRBV24-1 to TRBJ2-5; no reliable D call. Germline V CDR1 and CDR2: KGHDR, SFDVKD. The CDR3 extends over 16 amino acids. Trimming left V 3 bases short and J 1 base short, with 14 bases between. The CDR3 loop is CATSDVSGRLQETQYF. CDR3 in DNA: TGTGCCACCAGTGATGTGTCAGGACGACTCCAAGAGACCCAGTACTTC.

In its sample, this clonotype was seen many times. This chain links TRBV7-9 with TRBJ2-7, with 7 positions matching TRBD1. V was clipped by 5 bases and J by 2 bases; unmatched bases: 6. The germline CDR1 and CDR2 sequences are SEHNR and FQNEAQ (reference sequence). This CDR3 spans 14 amino acids. The CDR3 region has the DNA TGTGCCAGCAGCCGGGACAGCGGAACCTACGAGCAGTACTTC. Residues: CASSRDSGTYEQYF.

The CDR3: CASSEQFKGSGNTIYF. DNA for the CDR3: TGTGCCAGCAGCGAACAGTTCAAGGGATCTGGAAACACCATATATTTT. J is TRBJ1-3 and V is TRBV2; D remains ambiguous. CDR1 is SNHLY and CDR2 is FYNNEI in the germline V gene. Between the trimmed V and J ends, which lost 6 bases and 1 base, there was a span of 16 bases. This CDR3 has 16 residues.

The chain is built from TRBV4-2 and TRBJ2-2, with a possible D match to TRBD1 (6 bases). Between the trimmed V and J ends, which lost 1 base and 7 bases, there was a span of 7 bases. The germline V gene encodes CDR1 LGHNA and CDR2 YNFKEQ. This CDR3 contains 13 residues. CDR3 protein: CASSQARGGELFF. The DNA of the CDR3 is TGTGCCAGCAGCCAAGCCAGGGGCGGGGAGCTGTTTTTT.

This clonotype was detected ten times or more. The V gene is TRBV20-1, the J gene TRBJ2-1; 9 positions match TRBD1. Germline lookup yields CDR1 DFQATT and CDR2 SNEGSKA (reference sequence). J was trimmed by 6 bases and V by 1 base; bases with no gene match: 7. The CDR3 is 15 amino acids. The CDR3 region has the DNA TGCAGTGCTAGAGCCCTGGACAGGGGTCTCAATGAGCAGTTCTTC. This codes for CSARALDRGLNEQFF.

The chain employs TRBV20-1 and TRBJ1-1; TRBD1 might be the D (6 bases). V gave up 6 bases and J gave up 2 bases, with 16 bases separating them. The CDR3 length is 14 residues. Germline-derived CDR1 and CDR2 are DFQATT and SNEGSKA (reference sequence). The CDR3 DNA reads TGCAGTGCCCCGACCTTAGGGGGAAACACTGAAGCTTTCTTT. Translated: CSAPTLGGNTEAFF.

This clonotype was found a few times. V gene TRBV2 combines with J gene TRBJ2-2; unclear D gene. Germline lookup yields CDR1 SNHLY and CDR2 FYNNEI. Deletions cut 4 bases from V and 6 bases from J, with 6 bases between. The CDR3 runs 12 residues. The chain's CDR3 is CASSGVAGELFF. CDR3 bases: TGTGCCAGCAGTGGAGTAGCCGGGGAGCTGTTTTTT.

This clonotype was seen only once. The rearrangement joins TRBV2 to TRBJ1-5; D gene unclear. This CDR3 comprises 15 residues. The V end lost 3 bases, the J end lost 9 bases, and 18 bases lay between the germline ends. The V gene's germline CDR1 is SNHLY and CDR2 FYNNEI. CDR3 in DNA: TGTGCCAGCAGTGAGCTCTCGTTCGGGGATCCGCCCCAGCATTTT. This gives the protein CASSELSFGDPPQHF.

This clonotype was seen ten or more times. The gene calls are TRBV7-2 and TRBJ2-5; no reliable D call. Trimming took off 0 bases at V and 0 bases at J, with 8 bases between the two ends. The germline gives CDR1 SGHTA, CDR2 FQGNSA. CDR3 size: 15 residues. The CDR3 region has the DNA TGTGCCAGCAGCTTAGCGAGAAGTTACCAAGAGACCCAGTACTTC. Amino acids: CASSLARSYQETQYF.

Ten or more counts support this clonotype. The V gene is TRBV4-3, the J gene TRBJ1-2; D uncertain. Trimming removed 0 bases at V and 0 bases at J, with 8 bases between. Per germline, CDR1 LGHNA and CDR2 YSLEER. CDR3 length: 15 residues. CDR3 DNA sequence: TGCGCCAGCAGCCAAGATACCATATCTAACTATGGCTACACCTTC. It codes for CASSQDTISNYGYTF.

This clonotype has a count of ten or more. This chain uses TRBV6-2 or TRBV6-3 with TRBJ1-1; D gene ambiguous. V was cut by 5 bases and J by 1 base, with 17 bases left in between. The CDR3 consists of 16 residues. Germline values: CDR1 MNHEY, CDR2 SVGEGT. The CDR3 protein is CASSPKGVGRNTEAFF. Here the CDR3 DNA reads TGTGCCAGCAGTCCCAAGGGAGTCGGGAGGAACACTGAAGCTTTCTTT.

This clonotype was recorded a few times. This chain joins TRBV19 and TRBJ2-2; 8 bases fit TRBD2. The CDR3 is made up of 15 amino acids. With 7 bases clipped from V and 0 bases from J, the junction kept 4 bases outside the gene matches. Germline V gene sequence: CDR1 LNHDA, CDR2 SQIVND (reference sequence). The CDR3 DNA is TGTGCCAGTACCCGACTAGCGCCGAACACCGGGGAGCTGTTTTTT. Its translation: CASTRLAPNTGELFF. The full variable domain, completed using reference TRBV19 and TRBJ2-2, is DGGITQSPKYLFRKEGQNVTLSCEQNLNHDAMYWYRQDPGQGLRLIYYSQIVNDFQKGDIAEGYSVSREKKESFPLTVTSAQKNPTAFYLCASTRLAPNTGELFFGEGSRLTVL.

This clonotype was seen a few times. This rearrangement joins TRBV7-8 to TRBJ1-5, with 10 bases lining up with TRBD1. Unmatched junction bases numbered 21, after V lost 2 bases and J lost 5 bases. This CDR3 spans 21 amino acids. Per germline, CDR1 SGHVS and CDR2 FQNEAQ. The CDR3 coding sequence is TGTGCCAGCAGCTTAAATAGCAATTCTCCCGGCGGGACAGGGGCATATCAGCCCCAGCATTTT. Translation gives CASSLNSNSPGGTGAYQPQHF. Filled out from reference TRBV7-8 and TRBJ1-5, the complete variable domain reads GAGVSQSPRYKVAKRGQDVALRCDPISGHVSLFWYQQALGQGPEFLTYFQNEAQLDKSGLPSDRFFAERPEGSVSTLKIQRTQQEDSAVYLCASSLNSNSPGGTGAYQPQHFGDGTRLSIL.

This chain uses TRBV29-1 with TRBJ2-1, with 7 nucleotides matching TRBD2. Germline assignment: CDR1 SQVTM and CDR2 ANQGSEA. V lost 5 bases to trimming and J lost 4 bases; unmatched junction nucleotides: 8. CDR3 length equals 14 residues. CDR3 nucleotide sequence: TGCAGCGTTCAAGGCGGGAGTGGATACAATGAGCAGTTCTTC. Protein product: CSVQGGSGYNEQFF.

This clonotype has at least ten counts. The rearrangement joins TRBV7-2 to TRBJ1-1; unclear D gene. The V end was cut by 3 bases, the J end by 1 base, with 9 bases between. This CDR3 has 14 amino acids. Germline CDR1 is SGHTA and CDR2 is FQGNSA. CDR3 bases: TGTGCCAGCAGCTTCGGCGGATGGAACACTGAAGCTTTCTTT. Translating gives CASSFGGWNTEAFF.

This clonotype was observed many times. The chain joins TRBV15 to TRBJ1-2; unclear D gene. The CDR3 loop spans 14 amino acids. Deletions cut 0 bases from V and 6 bases from J, with 11 bases between. Germline V gives CDR1 LNHNV, CDR2 YYDKDF (reference sequence). The CDR3 loop reads CATSREGAGHGYTF. CDR3 DNA: TGTGCCACCAGCAGAGAGGGCGCAGGCCATGGCTACACCTTC.